Below, 22 T cell receptor beta chains from the same sample are listed, as sequenced in a study of T cell responses to AZD1222 COVID-19 vaccine. Some clones are missing from TCRdb's copy, which holds only in-frame ones; the method was immunoSEQ multiplex PCR. The data show around 110,000 clones, more than 85% seen once. Sequenced here: peripheral blood, sampled on day 0 of AZD1222 vaccination. The receptors were gathered from an adult in good health.

A remark on this clone: Distinct nucleotide sequences in the sample also encode this CDR3. The chain joins TRBV28 to TRBJ1-5; D is ambiguous. V was clipped by 1 base and J by 4 bases, with 2 bases between them. Germline V CDR1 and CDR2: MDHEN, SYDVKM. This CDR3 is built from 12 residues. As DNA, the CDR3 is TGTGCCAGCAGTTTATTAAATCAGCCCCAGCATTTT. This gives the protein CASSLLNQPQHF.

This rearrangement joins TRBV5-8 to TRBJ2-1, with D possibly being TRBD2 (5 bases). The CDR3 consists of 12 residues. Germline CDR1 reads SGHTS; CDR2 reads YDEGEE. V gave up 4 bases and J gave up 8 bases, with 10 bases separating them. The CDR3 nucleotides read TGTGCCAGCAGCCCGAGGGCTGATGAGCAGTTCTTC. It encodes CASSPRADEQFF.

The gene calls are TRBV5-4 and TRBJ1-2, with D maybe TRBD1 (5 bases). V lost 1 base and J 7 bases, leaving 11 bases between the germline ends. The CDR3 has 13 residues. The germline V gene has CDR1 SGHNT and CDR2 YYREEE (reference sequence). The CDR3 region is CASSLFGGSGYTF. The DNA of the CDR3 is TGTGCCAGCAGCTTGTTCGGGGGTAGTGGCTACACCTTC.

The rearrangement links TRBV5-1 to TRBJ2-7, with D maybe TRBD2 (6 bases). Germline V gene lookup returns CDR1 SGHRS and CDR2 YFSETQ. This CDR3 spans 17 amino acids. V was pared by 4 bases and J by 3 bases, with 23 bases between. CDR3 residues: CASSLKIPPAGNYEQYF. CDR3 sequence (DNA): TGCGCCAGCAGCCTCAAGATACCCCCGGCGGGGAACTACGAGCAGTACTTC.

The genes are TRBV6-5 and TRBJ2-7; 11 nucleotides agree with TRBD2. CDR3 size: 14 residues. The germline gives CDR1 MNHEY, CDR2 SVGAGI. With V trimmed by 7 bases and J by 5 bases, 7 bases remained unmatched. The CDR3 spells CASTLAGDINEQYF. DNA of the CDR3: TGTGCCAGCACACTAGCGGGAGATATTAACGAGCAGTACTTC.

This CDR3 is CASSPVTGMNTEAFF. In DNA, the CDR3 is TGTGCCAGCAGCCCTGTAACAGGAATGAACACTGAAGCTTTCTTT. The chain carries TRBV5-5 and TRBJ1-1, with D possibly TRBD1 on 5 matching bases. The V end lost 4 bases, the J end lost 0 bases, and 13 bases lay between the germline ends. The germline gives CDR1 SGHKS, CDR2 YYEKEE (reference sequence). The CDR3 runs 15 residues.

The rearrangement links TRBV2 to TRBJ1-1; D possibly corresponds to TRBD1 (6 bases). Between the trimmed V and J ends, which lost 2 bases and 1 base, there was a span of 11 bases. Germline-derived CDR1 and CDR2 are SNHLY and FYNNEI. The CDR3 runs to 15 residues. The CDR3: CASSERGSRNTEAFF. The CDR3 DNA reads as TGTGCCAGCAGTGAAAGGGGGTCACGGAACACTGAAGCTTTCTTT. Full variable domain (outside the CDR3, taken from reference TRBV2 and TRBJ1-1): EPEVTQTPSHQVTQMGQEVILRCVPISNHLYFYWYRQILGQKVEFLVSFYNNEISEKSEIFDDQFSVERPDGSNFTLKIRSTKLEDSAMYFCASSERGSRNTEAFFGQGTRLTVV.

The rearrangement links TRBV19 to TRBJ1-1; a weak D match, TRBD1 (6 bases). This CDR3 comprises 17 residues. Germline values: CDR1 LNHDA, CDR2 SQIVND (reference sequence). V dropped 7 bases and J dropped 0 bases, with 21 bases sitting between them. In DNA, the CDR3 is TGTGCCAGTACCACCCCCCTAGGACAGCTCATGAACACTGAAGCTTTCTTT. Protein: CASTTPLGQLMNTEAFF.

This clone was seen a single time. The chain recombines TRBV7-9 with TRBJ2-1; 12 bases agree with TRBD2. The junction had 5 bases not matched to a gene; V was cut back by 4 bases and J by 4 bases. This CDR3 has 16 amino acids. Per germline, CDR1 SEHNR and CDR2 FQNEAQ (reference sequence). CDR3 amino acids: CASSYRTSGVYNEQFF. The CDR3 DNA sequence: TGTGCCAGCAGCTACCGGACTAGCGGGGTATACAATGAGCAGTTCTTC.

V gene TRBV29-1 combines with J gene TRBJ2-7, with a possible D match to TRBD2 (6 bases). Germline values: CDR1 SQVTM, CDR2 ANQGSEA. Trimming shortened V by 4 bases and J by 3 bases, and 10 bases separated the two germline ends. The CDR3 is 12 residues long. The CDR3 coding sequence is TGCAGCGTTGCGGGTAGCGGCTACGAGCAGTACTTC. It encodes CSVAGSGYEQYF.

The chain recombines TRBV27 with TRBJ1-1; D remains ambiguous. The CDR3 sequence is 15 residues long. V was clipped by 10 bases and J by 2 bases, with 20 bases between them. Germline V CDR1 and CDR2: MNHEY, SMNVEV (reference sequence). The CDR3 region is CATRVAQTQNTEAFF. In DNA form, the CDR3 reads TGTGCCACCAGAGTGGCCCAGACTCAAAACACTGAAGCTTTCTTT.

This clone was seen a single time. The chain combines TRBV28 with TRBJ2-2; D is tentatively TRBD1 or TRBD2 (7 bases each). This CDR3 is built from 18 residues. V lost 3 bases and J lost 9, with 26 bases in between. Germline CDR1 reads MDHEN; CDR2 reads SYDVKM. CDR3: CASSLDLRGGETSRELFF. The CDR3 coding sequence is TGTGCCAGCAGTTTGGACCTCAGGGGGGGAGAGACTTCGCGGGAGCTGTTTTTT.

This chain joins TRBV23-1 and TRBJ1-6; unclear D gene. TRBV23-1 is sorted into the ORF group, with uncertain function. The CDR3 covers 14 residues. V gave up 2 bases and J gave up 7 bases, with 9 bases separating them. CDR3 in amino acids: CASSQTVANSPLHF. The CDR3 DNA reads as TGCGCCAGCAGTCAAACAGTCGCAAATTCACCCCTCCACTTT.

The chain employs TRBV6-1 and TRBJ2-1; 9 nucleotides agree with TRBD1. Germline CDR1 and CDR2: MNHNS and SASEGT. The CDR3 totals 14 residues. J gave up 6 bases and V 3 bases, and 3 bases lay outside the gene matches. The CDR3 DNA sequence: TGTGCCAGCAGTGATGGGACAGGGAGCAATGAGCAGTTCTTC. This encodes CASSDGTGSNEQFF.

The chain is built from TRBV4-1 and TRBJ2-7, with 7 bases matching TRBD1. Per the germline V gene, CDR1 is MGHRA and CDR2 is YSYEKL. This CDR3 spans 16 amino acids. After removal of 0 bases from V and 3 bases from J, the junction contained 8 bases not matched to a gene. The CDR3 protein is CASSQESQGLGYEQYF. The CDR3 coding sequence is TGCGCCAGCAGCCAAGAATCACAGGGGCTGGGCTACGAGCAGTACTTC.

This sequence joins TRBV13 and TRBJ1-4; D gene uncertain. The CDR3 sequence is 14 residues long. Germline V gene sequence: CDR1 PRHDT, CDR2 FYEKMQ (reference sequence). Trimming removed 0 bases from V and 7 bases from J, with 9 bases in between. CDR3 region: CASSLGRGGEKLFF. As DNA, the CDR3 is TGTGCCAGCAGCTTAGGCCGTGGAGGTGAAAAACTGTTTTTT.

This chain connects TRBV9 to TRBJ2-1, with D perhaps matching TRBD1 or TRBD2 (5 bases each). The CDR3 is made up of 14 amino acids. Germline lookup yields CDR1 SGDLS and CDR2 YYNGEE. V was cut by 5 bases and J by 4 bases, with 13 bases left in between. The CDR3 sequence: CASSAFGGYNEQFF. CDR3 nucleotides: TGTGCCAGCAGTGCCTTTGGGGGATACAATGAGCAGTTCTTC.

As for this clone: The same CDR3 can be traced to other DNA sequences in this sample. The chain carries TRBV7-3 and TRBJ1-1; D ambiguous. The V gene lost 2 bases and the J gene lost 1 base, with 5 bases spanning the gap. Germline CDR1 and CDR2: SGHTA and FQGTGA. CDR3 length: 13 residues. CDR3 region: CASSLGTNTEAFF. Written as DNA, the CDR3 is TGTGCCAGCAGCTTAGGCACGAACACTGAAGCTTTCTTT.

In DNA, the CDR3 is TGTGCCAGCAGCCAGGACAGACACGGACGCTACACCTTC. This sequence encodes CASSQDRHGRYTF. V usage is TRBV6-5 and J usage is TRBJ1-2, with a possible D match to TRBD1 (6 bases). Germline V CDR1 and CDR2: MNHEY, SVGAGI. Trimming stripped 6 bases from V and 9 bases from J, with 17 bases between. The CDR3 sequence is 13 residues long.

J is TRBJ1-4 and V is TRBV28; possibly TRBD1 for D (5 bases). This CDR3 has 14 amino acids. V was clipped by 5 bases and J by 7 bases, with 14 bases between them. CDR1 and CDR2 (germline): MDHEN, SYDVKM. Here the CDR3 reads CASSPYRLSEKLFF. The DNA of the CDR3 is TGTGCCAGCAGTCCATACAGGTTGAGTGAAAAACTGTTTTTT.

V is TRBV11-3 and J is TRBJ2-2; D is possibly TRBD2 (6 bases). Trimming stripped 3 bases from V and 2 bases from J, with 10 bases between. This CDR3 has 15 residues. Germline CDR1 reads SGHNT; CDR2 reads YENEEA. The CDR3 nucleotides read TGTGCCAGCAGCTTTGGCGGGACTAACACCGGGGAGCTGTTTTTT. Protein product: CASSFGGTNTGELFF.

V gene TRBV2 combines with J gene TRBJ1-1; D remains unclear. The ends were cut back, 8 bases at V and 7 bases at J, with 17 bases in the middle. The CDR3 extends over 13 amino acids. Germline V gene data show CDR1 as SNHLY and CDR2 as FYNNEI. CDR3 residues: CASEALLGGEAFF. CDR3 bases: TGTGCCAGCGAGGCCTTGTTAGGTGGTGAAGCTTTCTTT.